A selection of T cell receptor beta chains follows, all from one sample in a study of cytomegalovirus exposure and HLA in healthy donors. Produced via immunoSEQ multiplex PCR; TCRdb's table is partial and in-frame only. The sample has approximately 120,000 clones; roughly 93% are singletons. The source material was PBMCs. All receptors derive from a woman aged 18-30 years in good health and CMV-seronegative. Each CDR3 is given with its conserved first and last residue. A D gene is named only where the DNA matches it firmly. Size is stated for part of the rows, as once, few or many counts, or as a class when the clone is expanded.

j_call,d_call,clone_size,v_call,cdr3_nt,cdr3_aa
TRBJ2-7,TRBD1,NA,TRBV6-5,TGTGCCAGCAGTTACTTGGGACAGCCGAGCTCCTACGAGCAGTACTTC,CASSYLGQPSSYEQYF
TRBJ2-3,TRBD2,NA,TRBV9,TGTGCCAGCAGCGTGAGCGGGGGGCATACAGATACGCAGTATTTT,CASSVSGGHTDTQYF
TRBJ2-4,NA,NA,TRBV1,TGCACCAGCAGCCAAGCCAAACGGACTAGCGGGAATGTAGACATTCAGTACTTC,CTSSQAKRTSGNVDIQYF
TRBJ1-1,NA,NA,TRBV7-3,TGTGCCAGCAGCCCTAAGGGGGGGTCCGTAGCTTTCTTT,CASSPKGGSVAFF
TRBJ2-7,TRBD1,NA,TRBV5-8,TGTGCCAGCAGCTTACGACAGGGGCGGGCCTACGAGCAGTACTTC,CASSLRQGRAYEQYF
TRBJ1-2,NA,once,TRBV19,TGTGCCAGTTCCTTTTCGGTGTCTAACTATGGCTACACCTTC,CASSFSVSNYGYTF
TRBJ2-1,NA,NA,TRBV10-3,TGTGCCACCTTGAGGGACTTATCCTACAATGAGCAGTTCTTC,CATLRDLSYNEQFF
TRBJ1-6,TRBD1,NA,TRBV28,TGTGCCAGCAGTTTATACCGGGACAGCAATTATTCACCCCTCCACTTT,CASSLYRDSNYSPLHF
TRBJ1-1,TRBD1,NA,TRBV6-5,TGTGCCAGCAGTTACGACAGGGGGACACCTGAAGCTTTCTTT,CASSYDRGTPEAFF
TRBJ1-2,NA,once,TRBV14,TGTGCCAGCAGCCAAGCCTCCGGCAGCGGGAATGGCTACACCTTC,CASSQASGSGNGYTF
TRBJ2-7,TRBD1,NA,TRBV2,TGTGCCAGCAGCGAATCCCGGGACAGGGCCATCTACGAGCAGTACTTC,CASSESRDRAIYEQYF
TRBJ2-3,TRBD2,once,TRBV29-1,TGCAGCGTTGAAGGAATTAGCGGGGGGGTACTAGATACGCAGTATTTT,CSVEGISGGVLDTQYF
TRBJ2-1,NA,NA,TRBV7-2,TGTGCCAGCAGCTTAGGGAGGAACAATGAGCAGTTCTTC,CASSLGRNNEQFF
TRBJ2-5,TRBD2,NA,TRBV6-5,TGTGCCAGCAGCCGCGGGGAACTAGCGGGAGAGACCCAGTACTTC,CASSRGELAGETQYF
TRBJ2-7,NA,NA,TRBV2,TGTGCCAGCAGCGAGAGGACTGCCTCCTACGAGCAGTACTTC,CASSERTASYEQYF
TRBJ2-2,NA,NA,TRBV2,TGTGCCAGCCAGGTTCAGGGGGGATATGGCGGGGAGCTGTTTTTT,CASQVQGGYGGELFF
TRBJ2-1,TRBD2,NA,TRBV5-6,TGTGCCAGCAGCCGTGGACTAGCGGGTCGGTATGAGCAGTTCTTC,CASSRGLAGRYEQFF
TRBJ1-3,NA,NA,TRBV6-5,TGTGCCAGCAGTTCGAGCTTTGGAAACACCATATATTTT,CASSSSFGNTIYF
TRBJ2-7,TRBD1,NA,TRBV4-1,TGCGCCAGCAGCCCACAGGGGTTCGGGTCCTACGAGCAGTACTTC,CASSPQGFGSYEQYF
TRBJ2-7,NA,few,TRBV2,TGTGCCAGCAGTGACCGACAGTCCTACGAGCAGTACTTC,CASSDRQSYEQYF
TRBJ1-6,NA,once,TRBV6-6,TGTGCCAGCCTACGACAGCTTAATTCACCCCTCCACTTT,CASLRQLNSPLHF
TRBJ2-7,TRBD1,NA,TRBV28,TGTGCCAGCAGTACAGGACAGGGTCCCCACGAGCAGTACTTC,CASSTGQGPHEQYF